The 19 T cell receptor beta chains below all came from one sample that was sequenced in a study of blood T cell repertoires in COVID-19. Only in-frame clones appear in the TCRdb table, and some are missing; sequencing was by immunoSEQ multiplex PCR. The sample carries more than 85,000 clones, around 90% recorded once. What was sequenced was peripheral blood. These receptors were obtained from a man between 65 and 85 years old with acute or convalescent COVID-19.

The chain has TRBV4-1 and TRBJ1-4; D is possibly TRBD1 (6 bases). The CDR3 contains 14 residues. Germline V gene sequence: CDR1 MGHRA, CDR2 YSYEKL. V was cut by 0 bases and J by 8 bases, with 10 bases left in between. The CDR3 spells CASSQDHRVEKLFF. The CDR3 DNA follows: TGCGCCAGCAGCCAAGATCACAGGGTGGAAAAACTGTTTTTT.

The chain uses TRBV19 and TRBJ1-2; TRBD1 matches at 7 bases. The CDR3 length is 16 residues. Losses at the gene ends were 6 bases for V and 6 bases for J; bases not matched to a gene: 16. CDR1 and CDR2 (germline): LNHDA, SQIVND (reference sequence). Written as DNA, the CDR3 is TGTGCCAGTAGGAGCCGGGACAGAAAATTTTTGGATGGCTACACCTTC. The encoded protein is CASRSRDRKFLDGYTF.

The chain links TRBV27 to TRBJ2-5; 7 bases agree with TRBD2. J lost 5 bases, V lost 4 bases, and 10 bases had no gene match. Germline assignment: CDR1 MNHEY and CDR2 SMNVEV (reference sequence). This CDR3 comprises 15 residues. As DNA, the CDR3 is TGTGCCAGCAGTTCCGAGGGAGCGGGATGGGAGACCCAGTACTTC. Translating gives CASSSEGAGWETQYF.

The CDR3 DNA reads as TGCGCCAGCAGCTTGAGGGGTGCGGGCAATCAGCCCCAGCATTTT. It yields the protein CASSLRGAGNQPQHF. The J gene is TRBJ1-5, the V gene TRBV5-1; D may be TRBD1 (5 bases). CDR1 is SGHRS and CDR2 is YFSETQ in the germline V gene. This CDR3 has 15 amino acids. The V end was cut by 1 base, the J end by 2 bases, with 10 bases between.

V gene TRBV19 combines with J gene TRBJ2-1; the D gene is possibly TRBD2 (6 bases). Germline V gene lookup returns CDR1 LNHDA and CDR2 SQIVND (reference sequence). The V end was cut by 0 bases, the J end by 1 base, with 10 bases between. The CDR3 runs to 16 residues. In DNA form, the CDR3 reads TGTGCCAGTAGTATAGATCTCGGGGGTTCCTACAATGAGCAGTTCTTC. Translated: CASSIDLGGSYNEQFF. Full variable domain (outside the CDR3, taken from reference TRBV19 and TRBJ2-1): DGGITQSPKYLFRKEGQNVTLSCEQNLNHDAMYWYRQDPGQGLRLIYYSQIVNDFQKGDIAEGYSVSREKKESFPLTVTSAQKNPTAFYLCASSIDLGGSYNEQFFGPGTRLTVL.

The chain recombines TRBV7-3 with TRBJ2-7; the match to TRBD2 covers 13 bases. The CDR3 extends over 20 amino acids. V lost 3 bases, J lost 2 bases, and 16 bases stayed unmatched. From germline, CDR1 is SGHTA and CDR2 FQGTGA. CDR3 in amino acids: CASSFGNRGGLAGTAYEQYF. The CDR3 DNA reads as TGTGCCAGCAGCTTTGGGAATCGGGGGGGACTAGCGGGAACCGCCTACGAGCAGTACTTC.

This chain uses TRBV25-1 with TRBJ2-5; D is possibly TRBD2 (6 bases). Per germline, CDR1 MGHDK and CDR2 SYGVNS. The V and J ends lost 7 bases and 5 bases respectively, with 23 bases between them. This CDR3 spans 16 amino acids. The DNA for the CDR3 is TGTGCCAGCACTGAGGGCCGCTATCGAGGGAGGGAGACCCAGTACTTC. The encoded protein is CASTEGRYRGRETQYF.

This clone was picked up one time. CDR3 loop: CASSQEGSGSSHEQYF. CDR3 DNA sequence: TGCGCCAGCAGCCAAGAGGGTAGCGGGAGTTCCCACGAGCAGTACTTC. The chain combines TRBV4-1 with TRBJ2-7; 9 bases are shared with TRBD2. Unmatched junction bases numbered 8, after V lost 0 bases and J lost 5 bases. Germline CDR1 reads MGHRA; CDR2 reads YSYEKL. The CDR3 sequence is 16 residues long.

This clone was recorded once. This rearrangement joins TRBV19 to TRBJ2-6; 8 nucleotides line up with TRBD1. Germline CDR1 and CDR2: LNHDA and SQIVND (reference sequence). The CDR3 has 16 residues. With V trimmed by 6 bases and J by 4 bases, 8 bases remained unmatched. CDR3 sequence: CASRTQGAWGANVLTF. CDR3 nucleotides: TGTGCCAGTAGAACCCAGGGGGCGTGGGGGGCCAACGTCCTGACTTTC.

V and J are TRBV6-5 and TRBJ1-2; 11 bases fit TRBD1. This CDR3 spans 15 amino acids. CDR1 MNHEY and CDR2 SVGAGI come from the germline V gene. J was trimmed by 8 bases and V by 5 bases; bases with no gene match: 10. Here the CDR3 DNA reads TGTGCCAGCAGTACTGTGGGGACAGGGGGAAACGGCTACACCTTC. Its translation: CASSTVGTGGNGYTF.

This rearrangement joins TRBV19 to TRBJ2-2; D is possibly TRBD2 (5 bases). This CDR3 spans 14 amino acids. CDR1 and CDR2 from the germline V gene are LNHDA and SQIVND (reference sequence). V lost 3 bases and J lost 4, with 9 bases in between. The CDR3 DNA follows: TGTGCCAGTAGTATTGTAGCGAGCACCGGGGAGCTGTTTTTT. Translating it yields CASSIVASTGELFF.

The chain carries TRBV6-5 and TRBJ1-1; TRBD1 might be the D (5 bases). The CDR3 is 15 residues long. The germline V and J ends were trimmed by 6 bases and 0 bases, with 14 bases remaining between them. The germline gives CDR1 MNHEY, CDR2 SVGAGI. CDR3 loop: CASRGRFTLNTEAFF. In nucleotides, the CDR3 is TGTGCCAGCAGGGGGCGGTTCACCTTGAACACTGAAGCTTTCTTT.

The rearrangement links TRBV6-5 to TRBJ2-7, with D perhaps matching TRBD1 (5 bases). The V end was cut by 10 bases, the J end by 2 bases, with 15 bases between. The CDR3 covers 13 residues. Germline V gives CDR1 MNHEY, CDR2 SVGAGI. DNA of the CDR3: TGTGCCACCGGAGCAGGGTTAGCCTACGAGCAGTACTTC. This gives the protein CATGAGLAYEQYF.

This rearrangement joins TRBV6-2 or TRBV6-3 to TRBJ2-2; 9 nucleotides agree with TRBD2. This CDR3 spans 18 amino acids. V trimming: 5 bases; J trimming: 2 bases; junction bases outside the gene matches: 12. Germline-derived CDR1 and CDR2 are MNHEY and SVGEGT. This CDR3 is CASSPRGFSGRNTGELFF. The CDR3 coding sequence is TGTGCCAGCAGTCCCCGTGGGTTTAGCGGGAGAAACACCGGGGAGCTGTTTTTT.

This rearrangement joins TRBV29-1 to TRBJ2-1; TRBD2 agrees at 11 bases. The CDR3 totals 11 residues. Germline values: CDR1 SQVTM, CDR2 ANQGSEA. The CDR3 loop is CGGLAVNEQFF. CDR3 in DNA: TGCGGGGGACTAGCGGTTAATGAGCAGTTCTTC.

This clone turned up a few times. The genes are TRBV5-4 and TRBJ1-3, with D tentatively TRBD1 (5 bases). Germline V gene lookup returns CDR1 SGHNT and CDR2 YYREEE (reference sequence). The CDR3 consists of 17 residues. Trimming stripped 2 bases from V and 0 bases from J, with 15 bases between. The CDR3 spells CASSFSLTARSGNTIYF. CDR3 coding DNA: TGTGCCAGCAGCTTCTCTCTGACAGCTCGCTCTGGAAACACCATATATTTT.

The gene calls are TRBV2 and TRBJ1-5; D is possibly TRBD1 (5 bases). This CDR3 has 14 residues. V lost 6 bases, J lost 0 bases, and 9 bases lay in between. CDR1 and CDR2 (germline): SNHLY, FYNNEI. In DNA form, the CDR3 reads TGTGCCAGCAGACAGGAAAATAGCAATCAGCCCCAGCATTTT. It codes for CASRQENSNQPQHF.

The chain uses TRBV27 and TRBJ1-1, with 9 bases that match TRBD1. Trimming took 9 bases from V and 5 from J; bases not matched to a gene: 13. CDR1 is MNHEY, CDR2 SMNVEV, per germline (reference sequence). The CDR3 extends over 15 amino acids. CDR3 DNA sequence: TGTGCCAGACTTGTCCCGAAACAGGGGGCGACTGAAGCTTTCTTT. Amino acids: CARLVPKQGATEAFF.

The chain employs TRBV5-1 and TRBJ2-3, with D perhaps TRBD2 (7 bases). The V gene lost 0 bases and the J gene lost 2 bases, with 13 bases spanning the gap. CDR3 length: 16 amino acids. Per the germline V gene, CDR1 is SGHRS and CDR2 is YFSETQ. CDR3 in DNA: TGCGCCAGCAGCTTGGGGCGGGGGCAGACCACAGATACGCAGTATTTT. Amino acids: CASSLGRGQTTDTQYF.